Following are 24 T cell receptor beta chains from one sample sequenced in a study of CD8 T cell repertoires and HIV-1 epitope variants (dated by TCRdb to about 2020). Libraries were constructed by the immunoSEQ multiplex PCR assay. TCRdb provides this immuneACCESS table in a form limited to in-frame rearrangements. Some clones are lacking; in checked studies, under half of them reflect an unresolved V gene, and why the rest are absent is not known. The sample yields about 90,000 clones; over 70% were counted once. Of the sample, 20% to 30% is held by the ten largest clones. Sequenced sample: uncultured baseline CD8+ T cells from peripheral blood mononuclear cells (PBMCs). These receptors came from a male donor with HIV.

The genes are TRBV2 and TRBJ2-7; tentative D call: TRBD1 (5 bases). This CDR3 spans 14 amino acids. Deletions cut 6 bases from V and 0 bases from J, with 12 bases between. The germline V gene encodes CDR1 SNHLY and CDR2 FYNNEI. CDR3 in DNA: TGTGCCAGCAGACCTCGACAGCCCTCCTACGAGCAGTACTTC. Its translation: CASRPRQPSYEQYF.

V usage is TRBV5-5 and J usage is TRBJ1-2; 7 nucleotides agree with TRBD1. V gave up 4 bases and J gave up 4 bases; unmatched junction bases: 10. From germline, CDR1 is SGHKS and CDR2 YYEKEE (reference sequence). CDR3 size: 15 residues. CDR3 bases: TGTGCCAGCAGCCCGGTCCAGGGGGAAGGCTATGGCTACACCTTC. Residues: CASSPVQGEGYGYTF. The full variable domain, with the rest looked up from reference TRBV5-5 and TRBJ1-2, is DAGVTQSPTHLIKTRGQQVTLRCSPISGHKSVSWYQQVLGQGPQFIFQYYEKEERGRGNFPDRFSARQFPNYSSELNVNALLLGDSALYLCASSPVQGEGYGYTFGSGTRLTVV.

This clone was detected once. V gene TRBV14 combines with J gene TRBJ2-5, with 7 bases identical to TRBD2. The CDR3 runs to 14 residues. V lost 3 bases to trimming and J lost 13 bases; unmatched junction nucleotides: 14. Germline V gives CDR1 SGHDN, CDR2 FVKESK. CDR3 coding DNA: TGTGCCAGCAGCCAGATCCCCACTAGCGCCGTAATGTACTTC. Translation: CASSQIPTSAVMYF.

V is TRBV28 and J is TRBJ2-5, with 8 bases matching TRBD2. CDR1 is MDHEN and CDR2 is SYDVKM in the germline V gene. Unmatched junction bases numbered 8, after V lost 3 bases and J lost 5 bases. The CDR3 is 15 amino acids. As DNA, the CDR3 is TGTGCCAGCAGTTTTGAGAGCGGGGGAGTCGAGACCCAGTACTTC. Translating gives CASSFESGGVETQYF.

The chain combines TRBV18 with TRBJ1-1; 8 bases fit TRBD1. The trim removed 4 bases at V and 4 bases at J, leaving 5 bases unmatched. CDR1 and CDR2 (germline): KGHSH, LQKENI. The CDR3 has 14 amino acids. The CDR3 loop is CASSLDRGSTEAFF. The DNA of the CDR3 is TGTGCCAGCTCACTTGACAGGGGAAGCACTGAAGCTTTCTTT.

The rearrangement joins TRBV5-1 to TRBJ2-5; 8 bases are a match to TRBD1. CDR3 length: 14 amino acids. Germline V gives CDR1 SGHRS, CDR2 YFSETQ. After removal of 3 bases from V and 5 bases from J, the junction contained 6 bases not matched to a gene. CDR3 in DNA: TGCGCCAGCAGCTCACAGGGGGATCGGGAGACCCAGTACTTC. This encodes CASSSQGDRETQYF. Filled out from reference TRBV5-1 and TRBJ2-5, the complete variable domain reads KAGVTQTPRYLIKTRGQQVTLSCSPISGHRSVSWYQQTPGQGLQFLFEYFSETQRNKGNFPGRFSGRQFSNSRSEMNVSTLELGDSALYLCASSSQGDRETQYFGPGTRLLVL.

This clone was seen a few times. This chain links TRBV5-1 with TRBJ1-5; D perhaps matches TRBD1 (6 bases). Per the germline V gene, CDR1 is SGHRS and CDR2 is YFSETQ. V lost 1 base to trimming and J lost 0 bases, with 8 bases between them. The CDR3 extends over 15 amino acids. For the CDR3, the DNA is TGCGCCAGCAGCTTGTCAGGGGATAGCAATCAGCCCCAGCATTTT. Amino acid sequence: CASSLSGDSNQPQHF.

This sequence joins TRBV28 and TRBJ1-2, with a possible D match to TRBD1 (6 bases). Looked up from germline, CDR1 is MDHEN and CDR2 is SYDVKM. V was shortened by 5 bases and J by 2 bases, with 18 bases between the two germline ends. The CDR3 loop spans 16 amino acids. The CDR3: CASSPGGTMANYGYTF. In DNA, the CDR3 is TGTGCCAGCAGTCCAGGCGGGACAATGGCAAACTATGGCTACACCTTC.

The rearrangement uses TRBV28 and TRBJ1-1, with D unresolved. V was trimmed by 6 bases and J by 7 bases, leaving 15 bases between them. The CDR3 contains 13 residues. CDR1 is MDHEN and CDR2 is SYDVKM in the germline V gene. CDR3 DNA: TGTGCCAGCAGGGGTCCCATCTATCTTGAAGCTTTCTTT. Amino acids: CASRGPIYLEAFF.

This chain links TRBV6-5 with TRBJ1-2, with a tentative D call TRBD1 (5 bases). The V end was cut by 4 bases, the J end by 4 bases, with 13 bases between. Germline CDR1 is MNHEY and CDR2 is SVGAGI. The CDR3 extends over 14 amino acids. DNA of the CDR3: TGTGCCAGCAGTTTCGCGGGGACCCCCTATGGCTACACCTTC. Encoded protein: CASSFAGTPYGYTF.

The rearrangement joins TRBV28 to TRBJ1-1, with TRBD1 matching over 8 bases. V lost 0 bases to trimming and J lost 7 bases; unmatched junction nucleotides: 4. Germline assignment: CDR1 MDHEN and CDR2 SYDVKM. The CDR3 spans 14 residues. In DNA form, the CDR3 reads TGTGCCAGCAGTTTATGGGGACAGGCCGATGAAGCTTTCTTT. It yields the protein CASSLWGQADEAFF.

This clone was seen just once. This chain connects TRBV27 to TRBJ1-2; D is unresolved. The germline gives CDR1 MNHEY, CDR2 SMNVEV (reference sequence). There are 16 residues in the CDR3. Trimming took off 1 base at V and 8 bases at J, with 20 bases between the two ends. In DNA form, the CDR3 reads TGTGCCAGCAGTTTATTAGGAGAGGGAATGCCGAAGGGCTACACCTTC. Protein sequence: CASSLLGEGMPKGYTF.

This clone was counted a single time. The gene calls are TRBV5-1 and TRBJ1-5; the D is unclear. V lost 0 bases to trimming and J lost 9 bases, with 7 bases between them. This CDR3 comprises 12 residues. Germline V gene lookup returns CDR1 SGHRS and CDR2 YFSETQ. The CDR3 sequence: CASSLDEGPQHF. The DNA for the CDR3 is TGCGCCAGCAGCTTGGATGAGGGGCCCCAGCATTTT.

CDR3 protein: CASSFRGSQVSTDTQYF. CDR3 DNA sequence: TGCGCCAGCAGCTTTCGGGGCAGCCAAGTAAGCACAGATACGCAGTATTTT. This chain uses TRBV5-1 with TRBJ2-3; D possibly uses TRBD1 or TRBD2 (5 bases each). This CDR3 has 17 amino acids. Trimming left V 2 bases short and J 0 bases short, with 16 bases between. Germline loops: CDR1 SGHRS, CDR2 YFSETQ. Based on the CDR3 plus reference TRBV5-1 and TRBJ2-3, the full variable domain is KAGVTQTPRYLIKTRGQQVTLSCSPISGHRSVSWYQQTPGQGLQFLFEYFSETQRNKGNFPGRFSGRQFSNSRSEMNVSTLELGDSALYLCASSFRGSQVSTDTQYFGPGTRLTVL.

The rearrangement joins TRBV28 to TRBJ1-2, with D unresolved. Germline CDR1 reads MDHEN; CDR2 reads SYDVKM. The CDR3 is made up of 13 amino acids. V was cut by 2 bases and J by 3 bases, with 7 bases left in between. CDR3 protein: CASSLISDYGYTF. The DNA for the CDR3 is TGTGCCAGCAGTTTAATATCGGACTATGGCTACACCTTC.

V and J are TRBV5-1 and TRBJ1-3, with D uncertain. V shed 4 bases and J shed 0 bases, with 8 bases lying between them. The CDR3 spans 14 residues. The germline V gene has CDR1 SGHRS and CDR2 YFSETQ. Written as DNA, the CDR3 is TGCGCCAGCAGCCCCTTCGACTCTGGAAACACCATATATTTT. Protein product: CASSPFDSGNTIYF. Full variable domain (remainder filled in from reference TRBV5-1 and TRBJ1-3): KAGVTQTPRYLIKTRGQQVTLSCSPISGHRSVSWYQQTPGQGLQFLFEYFSETQRNKGNFPGRFSGRQFSNSRSEMNVSTLELGDSALYLCASSPFDSGNTIYFGEGSWLTVV.

This clone was seen only once. The rearrangement uses TRBV21-1 and TRBJ2-5; TRBD1 is the table's D call, not checked against the DNA. TRBV21-1 is recorded as a pseudogene. The CDR3 runs 17 residues. This CDR3 is CASSKILSGVTQETQYF. Written as DNA, the CDR3 is TGTGCCAGCAGCAAAATTCTCTCAGGGGTTACTCAAGAGACCCAGTACTTC.

This clone was observed a few times. J is TRBJ2-7 and V is TRBV7-9; perhaps TRBD1 as D (5 bases). The CDR3 is made up of 12 amino acids. The germline V gene has CDR1 SEHNR and CDR2 FQNEAQ (reference sequence). Between the trimmed V and J ends, which lost 4 bases and 6 bases, there was a span of 10 bases. CDR3 nucleotide sequence: TGTGCCAGCAGCTCTAGGGGTTCCGAGCAGTACTTC. Protein: CASSSRGSEQYF.

This clone was recorded once. The chain carries TRBV29-1 and TRBJ2-1, with D possibly being TRBD1 (6 bases). Germline CDR1 and CDR2: SQVTM and ANQGSEA. The CDR3 runs 13 residues. The V gene lost 2 bases and the J gene lost 8 bases, with 13 bases spanning the gap. CDR3 nucleotide sequence: TGCAGCGTTGAATATTTGGGGGCACATGAGCAGTTCTTC. Translated: CSVEYLGAHEQFF.

This clone was counted only a few times. The rearrangement uses TRBV2 and TRBJ2-3; 8 nucleotides line up with TRBD1. The V gene end was trimmed by 6 bases and the J gene end by 9 bases; junction bases not matched to a gene: 11. The CDR3 loop spans 14 amino acids. Per the germline V gene, CDR1 is SNHLY and CDR2 is FYNNEI. The CDR3 bases are TGTGCCAGCAGAGACGGACAGGGATTGGGCACGCAGTATTTT. As protein: CASRDGQGLGTQYF. Supplemented by reference TRBV2 and TRBJ2-3, the full variable domain reads EPEVTQTPSHQVTQMGQEVILRCVPISNHLYFYWYRQILGQKVEFLVSFYNNEISEKSEIFDDQFSVERPDGSNFTLKIRSTKLEDSAMYFCASRDGQGLGTQYFGPGTRLTVL.

This chain joins TRBV19 and TRBJ2-1; 9 bases are shared with TRBD2. Unmatched junction bases numbered 12, after V lost 7 bases and J lost 8 bases. The CDR3 sequence is 15 residues long. Germline CDR1 is LNHDA and CDR2 is SQIVND (reference sequence). CDR3 nucleotide sequence: TGTGCCAGTACCCCGGAAGGGCGGGAGGGCGATGAGCAGTTCTTC. As protein: CASTPEGREGDEQFF.

The DNA of the CDR3 is TGCAGCGTCCAAGGTCCTGGCAATGAGCAGTTCTTC. It codes for CSVQGPGNEQFF. The chain combines TRBV29-1 with TRBJ2-1; D gene uncertain. Germline loops: CDR1 SQVTM, CDR2 ANQGSEA. CDR3 length: 12 residues. Trimming shortened V by 6 bases and J by 6 bases, and 12 bases separated the two germline ends.

The chain has TRBV27 and TRBJ2-5; tentatively, D is TRBD2 (5 bases). There are 14 residues in the CDR3. Between the trimmed V and J ends, which lost 7 bases and 4 bases, there was a span of 16 bases. The germline gives CDR1 MNHEY, CDR2 SMNVEV (reference sequence). DNA of the CDR3: TGTGCCAGCACAAGTTCCCCCGGGGTAGAGACCCAGTACTTC. Translation: CASTSSPGVETQYF.

The table lists this clone with a few counts. The chain employs TRBV19 and TRBJ1-5, with a possible D match to TRBD1 (5 bases). V was pared by 1 base and J by 3 bases, with 16 bases between. Germline values: CDR1 LNHDA, CDR2 SQIVND (reference sequence). CDR3 length: 17 amino acids. CDR3 residues: CASSIASGLSPNQPQHF. As DNA, the CDR3 is TGTGCCAGTAGTATAGCTTCGGGACTATCTCCCAATCAGCCCCAGCATTTT. Looking up the rest from reference TRBV19 and TRBJ1-5 gives the full variable domain: DGGITQSPKYLFRKEGQNVTLSCEQNLNHDAMYWYRQDPGQGLRLIYYSQIVNDFQKGDIAEGYSVSREKKESFPLTVTSAQKNPTAFYLCASSIASGLSPNQPQHFGDGTRLSIL.